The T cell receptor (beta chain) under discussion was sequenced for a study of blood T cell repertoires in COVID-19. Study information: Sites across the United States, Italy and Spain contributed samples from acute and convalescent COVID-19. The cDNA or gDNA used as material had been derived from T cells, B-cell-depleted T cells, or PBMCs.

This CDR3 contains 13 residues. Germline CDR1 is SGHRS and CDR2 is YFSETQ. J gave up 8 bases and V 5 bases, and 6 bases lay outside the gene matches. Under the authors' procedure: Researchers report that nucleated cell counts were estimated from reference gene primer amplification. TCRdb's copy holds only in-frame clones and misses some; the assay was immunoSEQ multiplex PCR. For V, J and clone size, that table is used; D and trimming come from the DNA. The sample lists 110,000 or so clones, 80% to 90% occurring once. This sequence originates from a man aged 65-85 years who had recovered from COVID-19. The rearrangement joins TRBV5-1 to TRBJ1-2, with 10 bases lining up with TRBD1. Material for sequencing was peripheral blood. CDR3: CASRETGGHGYTF. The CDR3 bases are TGCGCCAGCAGGGAGACAGGGGGCCACGGCTACACCTTC.